The 10 T cell receptor beta chains in this list originate from one sample, sequenced in a study of OX40 agonist ivuxolimab in advanced cancers. The repertoire was sequenced with immunoSEQ multiplex PCR; TCRdb's copy has only in-frame clones and lacks some. The sample records about 80,000 clones, roughly 85% being singletons. The source material was CD4+ or CD8+ T cells sorted from blood, sampled in a trial of the OX40 agonist ivuxolimab. Receptors originate from an adult with an advanced solid tumor such as melanoma, head and neck, liver or kidney cancer.

About this clone itself: At one of its ends the junction is not consistent with the germline gene, which may arise from a read error. This chain joins TRBV6-5 and TRBJ1-4, with D unresolved. In germline, CDR1 is MNHEY, CDR2 SVGAGI. The CDR3 has 15 amino acids. The CDR3 nucleotides read TGTGCCAGCAGTAGCGGTTCTCCCCATAATGAAGAACTGTTTTTT. As protein: CASSSGSPHNEELFF.

The rearrangement links TRBV5-6 to TRBJ2-1; 11 bases match TRBD2. The J segment lost 6 bases and the V segment lost 2 bases, leaving 4 bases of the junction unmatched. This CDR3 spans 15 amino acids. CDR1 SGHDT and CDR2 YYEEEE come from the germline V gene. The CDR3 DNA reads TGTGCCAGCAGCTTTCTTAGCGGGGGGGCCAATGAGCAGTTCTTC. Protein product: CASSFLSGGANEQFF.

This sequence joins TRBV7-2 and TRBJ2-5; 8 bases line up with TRBD1. This CDR3 has 16 amino acids. CDR1 is SGHTA and CDR2 is FQGNSA in the germline V gene. J was trimmed by 1 base and V by 6 bases; bases with no gene match: 10. The CDR3 bases are TGTGCCAGCAGATCGACCGGGACAGGTTTCCAAGAGACCCAGTACTTC. The encoded protein is CASRSTGTGFQETQYF.

The chain couples TRBV9 to TRBJ1-6; a possible D gene is TRBD1 (6 bases). Germline values: CDR1 SGDLS, CDR2 YYNGEE. The CDR3 covers 15 residues. Trimming stripped 3 bases from V and 5 bases from J, with 12 bases between. As DNA, the CDR3 is TGTGCCAGCAGCGCGACAGGTGGGAATAATTCACCCCTCCACTTT. It specifies CASSATGGNNSPLHF.

The J gene is TRBJ2-5, the V gene TRBV4-1; 7 positions agree with TRBD1. The length of the CDR3 is 16 residues. Per the germline V gene, CDR1 is MGHRA and CDR2 is YSYEKL. V lost 2 bases, J lost 0 bases, and 6 bases stayed unmatched. The CDR3 protein is CASSQPWGTDQETQYF. The CDR3 coding sequence is TGCGCCAGCAGCCAACCGTGGGGGACAGACCAAGAGACCCAGTACTTC.

This chain connects TRBV19 to TRBJ1-1; 7 bases are a match to TRBD1. After removal of 6 bases from V and 4 bases from J, the junction contained 11 bases not matched to a gene. The germline gives CDR1 LNHDA, CDR2 SQIVND (reference sequence). This CDR3 spans 15 amino acids. The CDR3: CASSTWDSPATEAFF. The CDR3 DNA follows: TGTGCCAGTAGCACCTGGGACAGCCCCGCCACTGAAGCTTTCTTT.

V and J are TRBV18 and TRBJ2-7; 7 bases agree with TRBD1. V dropped 6 bases and J dropped 3; count of bases not matched to a gene: 8. From germline, CDR1 is KGHSH and CDR2 LQKENI. The CDR3 runs 14 residues. CDR3 nucleotides: TGTGCCAGCTCGCCCTCGACAGGGCTCTACGAGCAGTACTTC. It specifies CASSPSTGLYEQYF.

The chain is built from TRBV6-1 and TRBJ2-2; no clear D gene. This CDR3 has 12 residues. V lost 5 bases, J lost 7 bases, and 8 bases lay in between. Germline loops: CDR1 MNHNS, CDR2 SASEGT. The CDR3 nucleotides read TGTGCCAGCAGTCCATACGGCGGGGAGCTGTTTTTT. Translating it yields CASSPYGGELFF.

The genes are TRBV15 and TRBJ2-7; possibly TRBD2 for D (5 bases). Germline assignment: CDR1 LNHNV and CDR2 YYDKDF (reference sequence). The V gene lost 5 bases and the J gene lost 7 bases, with 9 bases spanning the gap. The CDR3 is made up of 11 amino acids. Here the CDR3 DNA reads TGTGCCACCAGCGGGTCGGGGGAGCAGTACTTC. It codes for CATSGSGEQYF. The variable domain in full, completed from reference TRBV15 and TRBJ2-7, reads DAMVIQNPRYQVTQFGKPVTLSCSQTLNHNVMYWYQQKSSQAPKLLFHYYDKDFNNEADTPDNFQSRRPNTSFCFLDIRSPGLGDTAMYLCATSGSGEQYFGPGTRLTVT.

This clone was recorded a few times. This chain joins TRBV7-2 and TRBJ1-2, with 8 bases lining up with TRBD1. The J segment lost 8 bases and the V segment lost 5 bases, leaving 10 bases of the junction unmatched. The germline CDR1 and CDR2 sequences are SGHTA and FQGNSA. This CDR3 contains 14 residues. CDR3 in amino acids: CASSPRGGQEGYTF. The CDR3 coding sequence is TGTGCCAGCAGCCCTAGGGGGGGACAGGAGGGCTACACCTTC.